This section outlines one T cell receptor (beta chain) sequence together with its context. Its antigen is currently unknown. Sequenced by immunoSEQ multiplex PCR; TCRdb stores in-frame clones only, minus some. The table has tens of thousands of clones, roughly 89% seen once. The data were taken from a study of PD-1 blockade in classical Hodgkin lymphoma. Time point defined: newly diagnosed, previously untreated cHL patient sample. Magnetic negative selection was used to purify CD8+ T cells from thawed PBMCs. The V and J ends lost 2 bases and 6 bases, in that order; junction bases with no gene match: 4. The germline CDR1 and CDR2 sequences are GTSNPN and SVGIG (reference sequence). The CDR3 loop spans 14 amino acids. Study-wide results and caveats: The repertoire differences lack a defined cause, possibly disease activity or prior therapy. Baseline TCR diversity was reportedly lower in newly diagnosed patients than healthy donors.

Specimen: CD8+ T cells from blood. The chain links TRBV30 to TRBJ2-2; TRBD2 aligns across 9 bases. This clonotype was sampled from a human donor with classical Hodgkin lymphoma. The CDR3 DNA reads TGTGCCTGGAGTACCCTAGCGGGGTCCGGGGAGCTGTTTTTT. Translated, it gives CAWSTLAGSGELFF.